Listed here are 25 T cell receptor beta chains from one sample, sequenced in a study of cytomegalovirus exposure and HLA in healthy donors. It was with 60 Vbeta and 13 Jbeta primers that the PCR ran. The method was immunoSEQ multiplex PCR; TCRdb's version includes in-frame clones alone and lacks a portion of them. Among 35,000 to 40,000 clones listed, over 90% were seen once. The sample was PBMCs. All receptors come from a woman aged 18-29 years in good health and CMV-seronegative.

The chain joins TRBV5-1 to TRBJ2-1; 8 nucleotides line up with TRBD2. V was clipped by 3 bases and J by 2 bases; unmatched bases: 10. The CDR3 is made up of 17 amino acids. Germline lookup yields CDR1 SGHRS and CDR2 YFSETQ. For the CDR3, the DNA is TGCGCCAGCAGCTCAACAAGCGGGAGACTCACCTACAATGAGCAGTTCTTC. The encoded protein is CASSSTSGRLTYNEQFF.

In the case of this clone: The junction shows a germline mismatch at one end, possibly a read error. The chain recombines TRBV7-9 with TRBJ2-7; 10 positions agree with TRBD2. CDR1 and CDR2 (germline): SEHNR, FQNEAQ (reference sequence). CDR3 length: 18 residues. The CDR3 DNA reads TGTTCCAGCAGCCTCCACCTCACCCAAACTAGCGGGATTGGCGAGCAGTACTTC. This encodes CSSSLHLTQTSGIGEQYF. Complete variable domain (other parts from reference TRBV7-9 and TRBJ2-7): DTGVSQNPRHKITKRGQNVTFRCDPISEHNRLYWYRQTLGQGPEFLTYFQNEAQLEKSRLLSDRFSAERPKGSFSTLEIQRTEQGDSAMYLCSSSLHLTQTSGIGEQYFGPGTRLTVT.

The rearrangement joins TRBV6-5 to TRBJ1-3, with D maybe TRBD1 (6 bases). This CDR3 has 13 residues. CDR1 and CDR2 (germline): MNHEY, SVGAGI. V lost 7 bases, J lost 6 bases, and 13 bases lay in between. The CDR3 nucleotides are TGTGCCAGCATGAGGGCAGGGGCAAACACCATATATTTT. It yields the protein CASMRAGANTIYF.

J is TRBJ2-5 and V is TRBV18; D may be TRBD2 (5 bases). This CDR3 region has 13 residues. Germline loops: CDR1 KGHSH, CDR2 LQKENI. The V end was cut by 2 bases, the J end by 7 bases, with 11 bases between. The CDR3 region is CASSPGLEVTQYF. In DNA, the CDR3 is TGTGCCAGCTCACCAGGGTTGGAGGTGACCCAGTACTTC.

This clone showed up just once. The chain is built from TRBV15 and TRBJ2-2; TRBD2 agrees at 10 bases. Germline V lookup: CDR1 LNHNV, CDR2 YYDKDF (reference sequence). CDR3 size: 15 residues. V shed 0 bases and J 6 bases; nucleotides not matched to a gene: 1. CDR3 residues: CATSRDLAGAGELFF. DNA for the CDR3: TGTGCCACCAGCAGAGACCTAGCGGGAGCCGGGGAGCTGTTTTTT.

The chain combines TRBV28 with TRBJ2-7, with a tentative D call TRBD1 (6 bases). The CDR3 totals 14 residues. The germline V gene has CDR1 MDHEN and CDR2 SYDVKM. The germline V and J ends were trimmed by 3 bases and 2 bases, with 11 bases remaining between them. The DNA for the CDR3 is TGTGCCAGCAGTTTGTCGACAGGAACCTACGAGCAGTACTTC. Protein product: CASSLSTGTYEQYF.

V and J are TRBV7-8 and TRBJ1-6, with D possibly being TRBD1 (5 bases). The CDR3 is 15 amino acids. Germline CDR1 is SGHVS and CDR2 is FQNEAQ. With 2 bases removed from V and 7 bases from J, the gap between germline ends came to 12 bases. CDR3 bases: TGTGCCAGCAGCTTAACTCAGGGTTACAATTCACCCCTCCACTTT. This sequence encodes CASSLTQGYNSPLHF.

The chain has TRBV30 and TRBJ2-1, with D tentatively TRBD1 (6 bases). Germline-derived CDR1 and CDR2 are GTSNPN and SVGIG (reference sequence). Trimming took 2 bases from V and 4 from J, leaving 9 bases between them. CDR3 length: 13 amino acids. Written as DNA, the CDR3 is TGTGCCTGGAGTATTGGACAGTACAATGAGCAGTTCTTC. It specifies CAWSIGQYNEQFF.

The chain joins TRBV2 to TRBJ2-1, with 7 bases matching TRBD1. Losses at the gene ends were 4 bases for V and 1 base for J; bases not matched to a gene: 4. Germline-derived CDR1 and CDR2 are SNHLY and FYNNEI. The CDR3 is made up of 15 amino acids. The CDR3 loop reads CASSVGTDSYNEQFF. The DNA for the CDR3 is TGTGCCAGCAGTGTAGGGACAGATTCCTACAATGAGCAGTTCTTC. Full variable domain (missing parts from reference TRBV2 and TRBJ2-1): EPEVTQTPSHQVTQMGQEVILRCVPISNHLYFYWYRQILGQKVEFLVSFYNNEISEKSEIFDDQFSVERPDGSNFTLKIRSTKLEDSAMYFCASSVGTDSYNEQFFGPGTRLTVL.

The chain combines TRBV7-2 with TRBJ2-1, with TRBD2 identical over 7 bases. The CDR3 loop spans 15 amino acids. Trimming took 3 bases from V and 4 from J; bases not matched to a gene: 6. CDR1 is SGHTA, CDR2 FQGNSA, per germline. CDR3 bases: TGTGCCAGCAGCTTGACTAGCCAACAGTACAATGAGCAGTTCTTC. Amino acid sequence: CASSLTSQQYNEQFF.

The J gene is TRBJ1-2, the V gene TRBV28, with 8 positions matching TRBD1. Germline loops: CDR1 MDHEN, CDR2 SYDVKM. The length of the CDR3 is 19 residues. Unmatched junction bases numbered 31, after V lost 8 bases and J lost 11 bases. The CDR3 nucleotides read TGTGCCAGCCGCATTTGGGCAATGAGGACAGGGCTTGGGGGTGCACCTTACACCTTC. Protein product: CASRIWAMRTGLGGAPYTF.

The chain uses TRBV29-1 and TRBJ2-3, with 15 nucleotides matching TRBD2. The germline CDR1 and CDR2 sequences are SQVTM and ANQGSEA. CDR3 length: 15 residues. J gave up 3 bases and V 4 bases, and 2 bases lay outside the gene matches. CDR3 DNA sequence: TGCAGCGTTGTCGGACTAGCGGGAGGGACAGATACGCAGTATTTT. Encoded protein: CSVVGLAGGTDTQYF.

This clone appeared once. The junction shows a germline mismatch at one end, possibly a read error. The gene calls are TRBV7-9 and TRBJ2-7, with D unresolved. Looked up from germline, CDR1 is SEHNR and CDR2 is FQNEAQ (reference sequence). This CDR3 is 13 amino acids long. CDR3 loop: CSSSLVRPYEQYF. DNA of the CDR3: TGTTCCAGCAGCTTAGTGCGGCCCTACGAGCAGTACTTC.

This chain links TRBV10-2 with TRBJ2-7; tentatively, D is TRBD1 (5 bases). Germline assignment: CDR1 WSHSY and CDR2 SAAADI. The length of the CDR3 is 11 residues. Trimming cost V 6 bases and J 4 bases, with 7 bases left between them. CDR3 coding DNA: TGCGCCAGCAGGCAGGGTTACGAGCAGTACTTC. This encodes CASRQGYEQYF.

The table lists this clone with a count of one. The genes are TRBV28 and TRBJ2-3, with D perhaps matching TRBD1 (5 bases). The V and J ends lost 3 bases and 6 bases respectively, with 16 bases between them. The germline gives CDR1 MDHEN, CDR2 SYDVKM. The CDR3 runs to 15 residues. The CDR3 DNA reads TGTGCCAGCAGTTTGAGGCAGGGTCGTGAGGATACGCAGTATTTT. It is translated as CASSLRQGREDTQYF.

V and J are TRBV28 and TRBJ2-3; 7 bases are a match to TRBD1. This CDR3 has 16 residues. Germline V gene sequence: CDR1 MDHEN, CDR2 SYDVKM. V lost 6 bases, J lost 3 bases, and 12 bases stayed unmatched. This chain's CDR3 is CASSSQQGFLTDTQYF. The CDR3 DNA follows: TGTGCCAGCAGCTCGCAACAGGGGTTCCTTACAGATACGCAGTATTTT. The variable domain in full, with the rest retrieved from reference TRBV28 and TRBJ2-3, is DVKVTQSSRYLVKRTGEKVFLECVQDMDHENMFWYRQDPGLGLRLIYFSYDVKMKEKGDIPEGYSVSREKKERFSLILESASTNQTSMYLCASSSQQGFLTDTQYFGPGTRLTVL.

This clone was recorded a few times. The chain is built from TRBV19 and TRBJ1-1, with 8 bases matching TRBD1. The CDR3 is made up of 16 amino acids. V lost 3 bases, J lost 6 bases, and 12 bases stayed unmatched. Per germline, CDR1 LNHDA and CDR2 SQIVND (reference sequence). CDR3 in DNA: TGTGCCAGTAGTATTAGTTCGGTCAGGGGGCCCGCTGAAGCTTTCTTT. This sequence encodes CASSISSVRGPAEAFF. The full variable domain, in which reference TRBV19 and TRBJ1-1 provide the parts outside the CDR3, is DGGITQSPKYLFRKEGQNVTLSCEQNLNHDAMYWYRQDPGQGLRLIYYSQIVNDFQKGDIAEGYSVSREKKESFPLTVTSAQKNPTAFYLCASSISSVRGPAEAFFGQGTRLTVV.

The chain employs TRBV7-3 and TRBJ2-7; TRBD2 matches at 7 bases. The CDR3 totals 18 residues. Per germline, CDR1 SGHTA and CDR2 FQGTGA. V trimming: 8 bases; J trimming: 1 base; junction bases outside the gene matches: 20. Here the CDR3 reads CASLCVPPAGRLSYEQYF. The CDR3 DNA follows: TGTGCCAGCCTCTGTGTCCCCCCAGCGGGACGCCTTTCCTACGAGCAGTACTTC.

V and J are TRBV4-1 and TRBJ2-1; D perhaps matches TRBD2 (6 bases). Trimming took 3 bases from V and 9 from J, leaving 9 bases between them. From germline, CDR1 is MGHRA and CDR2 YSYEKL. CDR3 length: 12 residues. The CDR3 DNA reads TGCGCCAGCAGCCAGGAGGGTTTTGAGCAGTTCTTC. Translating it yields CASSQEGFEQFF.

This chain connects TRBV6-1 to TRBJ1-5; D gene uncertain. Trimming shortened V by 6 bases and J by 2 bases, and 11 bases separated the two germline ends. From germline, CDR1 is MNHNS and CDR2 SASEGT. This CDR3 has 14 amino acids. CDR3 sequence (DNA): TGTGCCAGCAGACTACTCGACGGCAATCAGCCCCAGCATTTT. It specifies CASRLLDGNQPQHF.

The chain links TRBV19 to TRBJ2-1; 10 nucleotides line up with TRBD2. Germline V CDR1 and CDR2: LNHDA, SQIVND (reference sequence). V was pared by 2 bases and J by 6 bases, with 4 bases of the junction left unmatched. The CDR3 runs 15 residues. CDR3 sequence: CASSIQAGGFNEQFF. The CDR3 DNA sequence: TGTGCCAGTAGTATACAAGCGGGAGGGTTCAATGAGCAGTTCTTC.

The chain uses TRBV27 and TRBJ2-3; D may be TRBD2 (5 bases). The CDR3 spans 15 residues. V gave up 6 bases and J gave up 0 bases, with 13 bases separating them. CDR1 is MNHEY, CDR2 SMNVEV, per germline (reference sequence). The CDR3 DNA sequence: TGTGCCAGCAGGGGCGGGCTAGGTAGCACAGATACGCAGTATTTT. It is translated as CASRGGLGSTDTQYF.

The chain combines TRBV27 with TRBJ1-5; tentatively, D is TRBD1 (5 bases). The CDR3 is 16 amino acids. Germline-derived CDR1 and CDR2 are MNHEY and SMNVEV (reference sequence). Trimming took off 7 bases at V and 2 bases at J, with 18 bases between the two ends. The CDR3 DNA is TGTGCCAGCACGGCGAATGGGGGACTCGGCAATCAGCCCCAGCATTTT. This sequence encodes CASTANGGLGNQPQHF.

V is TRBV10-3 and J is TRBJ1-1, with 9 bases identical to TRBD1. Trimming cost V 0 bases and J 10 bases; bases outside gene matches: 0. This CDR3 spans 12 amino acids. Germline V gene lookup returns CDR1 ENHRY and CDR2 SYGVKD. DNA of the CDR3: TGTGCCATCAGTGAGTCGGACAGGGGAGCTTTCTTT. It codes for CAISESDRGAFF.

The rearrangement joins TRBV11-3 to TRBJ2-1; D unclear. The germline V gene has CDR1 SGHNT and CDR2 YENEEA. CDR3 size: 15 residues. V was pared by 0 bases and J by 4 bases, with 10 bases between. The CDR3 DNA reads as TGTGCCAGCAGCTTAGATGGCCTAGTTTACAATGAGCAGTTCTTC. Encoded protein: CASSLDGLVYNEQFF.